This T cell receptor beta chain was recorded in a study of blood T cells in healthy people across ages. Overall study findings and caveats: Observed TCR beta diversity per million T cells went down as age went up. This fall followed a roughly linear course with age. Conclusively comparing naive with antigen-experienced cells was impossible with unsorted PBMCs.

V dropped 0 bases and J dropped 3; count of bases not matched to a gene: 4. CDR3 size: 15 residues. Per germline, CDR1 DFQATT and CDR2 SNEGSKA (reference sequence). About this clonotype: Its antigen is unidentified.

With a J-beta primer mix and a sample-barcoded 5' primer, a second PCR ran roughly 6 to 12 cycles. TCRdb re-analysed the 5' RACE reads in MiXCR, keeping a single row per CDR3 protein. The top ten clones hold more than 8.5% of a sample with some 760,000 distinct CDR3 sequences, roughly 25% of them seen once. These same data were also listed under a study on T cells of mothers and their children.

The chain carries TRBV20-1 and TRBJ2-5; 10 bases align to TRBD2. The sample consisted of blood. The clonotype originates from a boy under 18 in good health. The CDR3 loop is CSAREAGLAKETQYF. The CDR3 coding sequence is TGCAGTGCTAGAGAGGCGGGACTAGCGAAAGAGACCCAGTACTTC.